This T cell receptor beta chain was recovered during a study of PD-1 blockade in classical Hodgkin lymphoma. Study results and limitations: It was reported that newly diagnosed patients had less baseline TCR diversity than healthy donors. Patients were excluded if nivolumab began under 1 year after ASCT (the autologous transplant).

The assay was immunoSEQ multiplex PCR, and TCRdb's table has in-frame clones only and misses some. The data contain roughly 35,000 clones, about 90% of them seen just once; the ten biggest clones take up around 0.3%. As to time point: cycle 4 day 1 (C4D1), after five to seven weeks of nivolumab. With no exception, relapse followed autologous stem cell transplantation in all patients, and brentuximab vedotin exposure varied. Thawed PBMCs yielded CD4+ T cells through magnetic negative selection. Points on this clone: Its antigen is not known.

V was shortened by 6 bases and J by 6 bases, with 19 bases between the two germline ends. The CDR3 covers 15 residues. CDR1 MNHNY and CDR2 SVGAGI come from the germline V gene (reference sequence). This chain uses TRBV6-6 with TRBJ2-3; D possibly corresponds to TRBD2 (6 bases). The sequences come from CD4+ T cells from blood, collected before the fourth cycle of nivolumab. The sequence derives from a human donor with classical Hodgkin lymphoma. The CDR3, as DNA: TGTGCCAGCAGGGCACCGGGAGACGCGAGGGATACGCAGTATTTT. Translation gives CASRAPGDARDTQYF.